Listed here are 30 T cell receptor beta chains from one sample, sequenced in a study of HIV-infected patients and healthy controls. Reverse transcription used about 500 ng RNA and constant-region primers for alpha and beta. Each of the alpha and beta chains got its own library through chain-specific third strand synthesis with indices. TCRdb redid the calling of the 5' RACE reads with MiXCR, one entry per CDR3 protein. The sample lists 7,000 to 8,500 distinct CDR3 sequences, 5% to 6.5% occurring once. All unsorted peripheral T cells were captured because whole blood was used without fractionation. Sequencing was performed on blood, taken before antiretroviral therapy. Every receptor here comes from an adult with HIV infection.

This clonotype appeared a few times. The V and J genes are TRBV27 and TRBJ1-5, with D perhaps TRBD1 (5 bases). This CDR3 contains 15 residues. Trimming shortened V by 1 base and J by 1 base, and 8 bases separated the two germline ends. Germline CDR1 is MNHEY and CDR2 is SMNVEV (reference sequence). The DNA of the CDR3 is TGTGCCAGCAGTTTATTTTCAGGGAGCAATCAGCCCCAGCATTTT. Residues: CASSLFSGSNQPQHF.

This CDR3 is CASRNHPSWGEQFF. CDR3 coding DNA: TGTGCCAGTAGAAACCATCCATCCTGGGGTGAGCAGTTCTTC. The rearrangement uses TRBV19 and TRBJ2-1; no reliable D call. The CDR3 has 14 residues. CDR1 and CDR2 (germline): LNHDA, SQIVND (reference sequence). The ends were cut back, 6 bases at V and 9 bases at J, with 18 bases in the middle.

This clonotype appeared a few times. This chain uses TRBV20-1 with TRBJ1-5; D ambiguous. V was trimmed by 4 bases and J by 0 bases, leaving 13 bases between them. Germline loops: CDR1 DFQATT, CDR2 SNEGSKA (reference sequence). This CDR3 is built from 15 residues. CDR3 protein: CSATERPHSNQPQHF. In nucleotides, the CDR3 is TGCAGTGCTACTGAGCGTCCTCATAGCAATCAGCCCCAGCATTTT.

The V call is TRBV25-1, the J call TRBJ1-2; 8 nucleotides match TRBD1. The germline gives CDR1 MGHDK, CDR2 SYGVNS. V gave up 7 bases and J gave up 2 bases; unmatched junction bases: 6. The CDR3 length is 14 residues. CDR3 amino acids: CASKGTGENYGYTF. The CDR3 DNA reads TGTGCCAGCAAGGGGACAGGAGAAAACTATGGCTACACCTTC.

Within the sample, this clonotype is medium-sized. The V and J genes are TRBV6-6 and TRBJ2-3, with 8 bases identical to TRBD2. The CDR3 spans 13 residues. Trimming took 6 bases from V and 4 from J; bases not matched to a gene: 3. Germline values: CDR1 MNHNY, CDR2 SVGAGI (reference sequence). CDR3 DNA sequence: TGTGCCAGCAGATCGGGGGGGCCAGATACGCAGTATTTT. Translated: CASRSGGPDTQYF.

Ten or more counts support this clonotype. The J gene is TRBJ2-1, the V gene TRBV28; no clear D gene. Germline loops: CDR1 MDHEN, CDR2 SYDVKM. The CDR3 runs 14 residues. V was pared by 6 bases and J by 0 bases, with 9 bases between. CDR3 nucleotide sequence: TGTGCCAGCAGGCCCGGAAACTCCTACAATGAGCAGTTCTTC. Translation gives CASRPGNSYNEQFF.

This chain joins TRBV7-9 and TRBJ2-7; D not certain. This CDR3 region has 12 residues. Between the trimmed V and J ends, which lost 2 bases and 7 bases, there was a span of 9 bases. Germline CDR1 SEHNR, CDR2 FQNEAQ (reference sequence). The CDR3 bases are TGTGCCAGCAGCTTAAACAACGGTGAGCAGTACGTC. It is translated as CASSLNNGEQYV.

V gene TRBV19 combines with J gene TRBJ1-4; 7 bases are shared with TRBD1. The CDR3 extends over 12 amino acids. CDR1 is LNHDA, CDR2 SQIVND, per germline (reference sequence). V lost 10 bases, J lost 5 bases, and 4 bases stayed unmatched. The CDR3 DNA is TGTGCCACGAACAGGGGAAATGAAAAACTGTTTTTT. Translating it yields CATNRGNEKLFF.

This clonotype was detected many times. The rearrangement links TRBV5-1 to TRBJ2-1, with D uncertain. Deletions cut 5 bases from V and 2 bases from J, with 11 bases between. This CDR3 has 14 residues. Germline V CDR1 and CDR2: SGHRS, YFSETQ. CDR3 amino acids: CASRPRVAYNEQFF. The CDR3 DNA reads TGCGCCAGCAGGCCCCGAGTCGCCTACAATGAGCAGTTCTTC.

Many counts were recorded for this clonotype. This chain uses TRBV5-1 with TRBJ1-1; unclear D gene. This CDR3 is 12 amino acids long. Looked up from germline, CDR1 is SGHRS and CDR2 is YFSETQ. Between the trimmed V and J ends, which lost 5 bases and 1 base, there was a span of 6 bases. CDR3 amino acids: CASRQTNTEAFF. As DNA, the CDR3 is TGCGCCAGCAGACAAACGAACACTGAAGCTTTCTTT.

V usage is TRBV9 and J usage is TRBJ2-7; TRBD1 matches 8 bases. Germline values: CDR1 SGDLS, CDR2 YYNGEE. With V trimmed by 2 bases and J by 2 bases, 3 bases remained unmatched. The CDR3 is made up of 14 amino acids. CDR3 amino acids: CASSVAGQAYEQYF. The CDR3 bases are TGTGCCAGCAGCGTTGCGGGACAGGCCTACGAGCAGTACTTC.

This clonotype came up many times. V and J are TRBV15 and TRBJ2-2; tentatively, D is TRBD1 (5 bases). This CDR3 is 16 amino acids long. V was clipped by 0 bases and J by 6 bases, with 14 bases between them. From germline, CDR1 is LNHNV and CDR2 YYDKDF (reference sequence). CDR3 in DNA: TGTGCCACCAGCAGAGATTGGCCAGGGTTAGCCGGGGAGCTGTTTTTT. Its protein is CATSRDWPGLAGELFF. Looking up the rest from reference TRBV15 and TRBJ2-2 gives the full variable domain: DAMVIQNPRYQVTQFGKPVTLSCSQTLNHNVMYWYQQKSSQAPKLLFHYYDKDFNNEADTPDNFQSRRPNTSFCFLDIRSPGLGDTAMYLCATSRDWPGLAGELFFGEGSRLTVL.

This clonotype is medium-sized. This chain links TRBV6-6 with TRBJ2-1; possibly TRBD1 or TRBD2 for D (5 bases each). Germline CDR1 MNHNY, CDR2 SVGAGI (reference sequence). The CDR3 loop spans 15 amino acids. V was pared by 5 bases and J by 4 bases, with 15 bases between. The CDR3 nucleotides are TGTGCCAGCAGTGAAAGGGACGGGGCTTACAATGAGCAGTTCTTC. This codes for CASSERDGAYNEQFF.

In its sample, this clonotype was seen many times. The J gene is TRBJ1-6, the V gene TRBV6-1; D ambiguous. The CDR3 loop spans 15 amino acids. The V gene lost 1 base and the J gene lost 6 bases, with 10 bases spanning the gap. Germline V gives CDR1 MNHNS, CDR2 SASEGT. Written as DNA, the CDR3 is TGTGCCAGCAGTGAAGGGAGGCAGATTAATTCACCCCTCCACTTT. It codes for CASSEGRQINSPLHF.

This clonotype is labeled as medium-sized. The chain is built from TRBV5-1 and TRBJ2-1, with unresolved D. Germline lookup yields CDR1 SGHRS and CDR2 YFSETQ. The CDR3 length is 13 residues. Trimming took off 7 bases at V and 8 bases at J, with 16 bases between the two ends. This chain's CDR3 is CASGIGILDEQFF. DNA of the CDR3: TGCGCCAGCGGAATAGGAATCCTCGATGAGCAGTTCTTC.

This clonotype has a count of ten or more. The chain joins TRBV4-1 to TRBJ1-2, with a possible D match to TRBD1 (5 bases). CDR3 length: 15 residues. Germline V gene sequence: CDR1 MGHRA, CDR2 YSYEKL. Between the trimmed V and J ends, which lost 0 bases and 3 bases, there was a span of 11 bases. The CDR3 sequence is CASSQESGRDYGYTF. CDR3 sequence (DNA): TGCGCCAGCAGCCAAGAATCAGGGAGGGACTATGGCTACACCTTC.

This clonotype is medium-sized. The CDR3 region has the DNA TGTGCCAGCTCACGCGGACAGGCGCTCCTTAACACTGAAGCTTTCTTT. This encodes CASSRGQALLNTEAFF. J is TRBJ1-1 and V is TRBV18; the match to TRBD1 covers 7 bases. Trimming cost V 4 bases and J 2 bases; bases outside gene matches: 10. Germline V lookup: CDR1 KGHSH, CDR2 LQKENI. CDR3 size: 16 residues.

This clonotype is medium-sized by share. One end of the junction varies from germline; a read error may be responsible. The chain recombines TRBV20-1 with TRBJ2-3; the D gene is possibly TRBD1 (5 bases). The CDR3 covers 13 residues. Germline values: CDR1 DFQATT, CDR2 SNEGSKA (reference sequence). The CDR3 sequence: CSAGDSFTDTQYF. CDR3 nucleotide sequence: TGCAGTGCTGGAGACAGCTTCACAGATACGCAGTATTTT.

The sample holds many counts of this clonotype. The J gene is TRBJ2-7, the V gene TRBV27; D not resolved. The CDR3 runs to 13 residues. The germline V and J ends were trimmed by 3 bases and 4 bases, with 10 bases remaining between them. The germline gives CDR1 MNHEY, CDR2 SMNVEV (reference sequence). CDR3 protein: CASSFLYGYEQYV. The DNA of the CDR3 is TGTGCCAGCAGTTTTTTGTACGGGTACGAGCAGTACGTC.

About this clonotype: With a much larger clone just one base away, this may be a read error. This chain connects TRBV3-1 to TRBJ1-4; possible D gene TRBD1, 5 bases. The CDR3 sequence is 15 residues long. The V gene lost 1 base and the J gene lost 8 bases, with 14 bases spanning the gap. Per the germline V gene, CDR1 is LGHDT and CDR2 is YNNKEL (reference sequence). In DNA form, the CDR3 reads TGTGCCAGCAGCCAAGGCGCAGGGTGGCGAGAAAAACTGTTTTTT. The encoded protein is CASSQGAGWREKLFF.

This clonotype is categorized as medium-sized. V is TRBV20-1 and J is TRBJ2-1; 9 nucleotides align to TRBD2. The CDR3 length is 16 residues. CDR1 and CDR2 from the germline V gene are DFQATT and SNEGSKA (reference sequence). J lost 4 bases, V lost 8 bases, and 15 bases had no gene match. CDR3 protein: CSLYSHAGGRYNEQFF. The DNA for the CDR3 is TGCAGTCTATACTCCCACGCGGGGGGGCGATACAATGAGCAGTTCTTC.

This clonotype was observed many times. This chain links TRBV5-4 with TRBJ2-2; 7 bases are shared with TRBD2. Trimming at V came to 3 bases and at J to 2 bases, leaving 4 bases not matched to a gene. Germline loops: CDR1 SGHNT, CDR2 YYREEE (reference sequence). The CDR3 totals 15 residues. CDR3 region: CASSYGRDNTGELFF. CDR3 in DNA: TGTGCCAGCAGCTATGGGAGGGATAACACCGGGGAGCTGTTTTTT.

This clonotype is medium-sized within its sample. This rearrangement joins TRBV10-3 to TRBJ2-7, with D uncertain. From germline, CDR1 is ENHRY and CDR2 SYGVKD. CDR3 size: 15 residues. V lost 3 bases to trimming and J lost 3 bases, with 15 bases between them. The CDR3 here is CAISDLGDLNYEQYF. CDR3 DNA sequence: TGTGCCATCAGTGATCTAGGAGATCTCAACTACGAGCAGTACTTC.

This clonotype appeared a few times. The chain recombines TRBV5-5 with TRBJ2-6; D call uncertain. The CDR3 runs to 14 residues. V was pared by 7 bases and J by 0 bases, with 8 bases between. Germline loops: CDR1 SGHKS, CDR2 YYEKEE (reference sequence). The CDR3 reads CASSARSGANVLTF. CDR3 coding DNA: TGTGCCAGCTCCGCCCGCTCTGGGGCCAACGTCCTGACTTTC.

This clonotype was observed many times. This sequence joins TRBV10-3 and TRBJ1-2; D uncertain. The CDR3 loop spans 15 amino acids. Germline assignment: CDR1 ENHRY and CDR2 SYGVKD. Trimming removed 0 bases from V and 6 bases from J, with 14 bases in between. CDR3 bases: TGTGCCATCAGTGAGTCTCGTGGCGGGGTAGATGGCTACACCTTC. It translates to CAISESRGGVDGYTF.

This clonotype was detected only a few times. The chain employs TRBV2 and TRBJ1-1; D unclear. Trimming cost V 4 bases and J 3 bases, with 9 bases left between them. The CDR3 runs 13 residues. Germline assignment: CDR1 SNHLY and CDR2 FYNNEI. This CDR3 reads CASSVGRHTEAFF. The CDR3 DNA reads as TGTGCCAGCAGTGTGGGAAGGCACACTGAAGCTTTCTTT.

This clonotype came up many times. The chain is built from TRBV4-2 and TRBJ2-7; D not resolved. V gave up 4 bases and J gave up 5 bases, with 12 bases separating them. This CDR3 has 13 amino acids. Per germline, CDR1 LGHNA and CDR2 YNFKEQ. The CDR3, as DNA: TGTGCCAGCAGCCCTAAGGCTCTAGACGAGCAGTACTTC. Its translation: CASSPKALDEQYF.

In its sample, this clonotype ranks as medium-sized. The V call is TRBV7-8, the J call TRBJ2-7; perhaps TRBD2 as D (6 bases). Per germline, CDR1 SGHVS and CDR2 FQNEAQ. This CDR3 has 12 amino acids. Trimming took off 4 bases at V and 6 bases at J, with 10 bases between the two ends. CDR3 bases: TGTGCCAGCAGCTATCCGGGGGTCGAGCAGTACGTC. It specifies CASSYPGVEQYV.

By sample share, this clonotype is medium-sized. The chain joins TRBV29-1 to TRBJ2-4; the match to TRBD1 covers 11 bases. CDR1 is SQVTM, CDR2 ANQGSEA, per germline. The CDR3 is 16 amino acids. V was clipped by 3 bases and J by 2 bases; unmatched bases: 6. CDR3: CSVEGTGGYSKNIQYF. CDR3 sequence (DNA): TGCAGCGTTGAGGGGACAGGGGGATATTCCAAAAACATTCAGTACTTC.

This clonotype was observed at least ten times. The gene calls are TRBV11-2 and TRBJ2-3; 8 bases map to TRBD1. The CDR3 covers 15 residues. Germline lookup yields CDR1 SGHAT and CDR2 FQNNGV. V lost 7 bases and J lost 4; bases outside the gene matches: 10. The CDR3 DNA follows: TGTGCCAGCACGATAGCCGACAGGGGTGCAGATACGCAGTATTTT. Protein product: CASTIADRGADTQYF.